This TCR beta chain comes out of a study of blood T cell repertoires in COVID-19 (dated by TCRdb to 2020 to 2022). Regarding the complete study: Samples covering the acute and convalescent phases of COVID-19 were provided by collaborators in the United States, Italy and Spain. The prospective study material was composed of cDNA or gDNA derived from T cells, B-cell-depleted T cells, or PBMCs. Deeply sampled blood TCRbeta repertoires from subjects exposed to, actively infected with, or recovered from COVID-19 were included in the dataset. The repertoires were released in a freely available public database meant as a resource for research on the immune response to SARS-CoV-2. The samples were drawn from two sources: the first 160 participants of the ongoing ImmuneRACE study, and fewer than 1,500 subjects contributed by 6 global collaborators. The sample metadata nearly always contained a de-identified subject ID, COVID-19 status, age in years and sex. Where available, HLA class I and class II types were taken from metadata supplied by the sample provider and were not determined by assay-based typing. What the study reported, not specific to this receptor: The amount of clinical and demographic metadata varied by source and participant and was provided uncurated.

The immunoSEQ Assay, a bias-controlled multiplex PCR, was used to amplify TCRbeta CDR3 regions from genomic DNA. The original methods were these. Within the assay, amplification of reference gene primers was used to estimate how many nucleated cells each sample contained. To quantify the absolute abundance of each unique TCRbeta CDR3 rearrangement, sequence reads were collapsed and filtered. For each sample, productive Simpson clonality was calculated as the square root of Simpson's diversity index over productive rearrangements. TCRdb mirrors the immuneACCESS table, restricted to in-frame sequences. Some clones are absent from its copies; in checked studies, under half trace to an unresolved V gene, and the reason for the others is unknown. V and J calls and clone size follow that table, whereas D and trimming were derived from the DNA. Present in this sample are 150,000 to 250,000 clones, around 75% of which were seen just once. The ten largest clones take up under 7% of the sample.

One collaborating source in Seattle enrolled patients while the patients were actively infected and followed the patients over time throughout the course of disease. Collaborating institutions collected whole blood in K2EDTA tubes following their own protocols. For TCRbeta analysis, collaborators shipped samples in one of three forms: frozen whole blood, isolated PBMCs, or DNA extracted from either of those sample types. From its cysteine to its phenylalanine, the CDR3 spans 12 amino acids. Only the CDR3 portion is preserved as DNA: 36 bases, with reading frame beginning at the first base. V ends up 9 bases short and J 4 bases short, with an unmatched junction base count of 3. Reading the germline V gene gives CDR1 KGHDR and CDR2 SFDVKD. A note on this clone: No cognate antigen has been identified for it. The record has no base qualities; no much larger clone is one base away.

The V gene is TRBV24-1 and the J gene is TRBJ2-5, with 8 bases matching TRBD2. Sequencing was done on a sample of peripheral blood. The clonotype was recovered from a woman between 40 and 50 years old with COVID-19, enrolled during active disease. The DNA reads TGTGCCACCTCTACTAGCGGAGAGACCCAGTACTTC. The translation is CATSTSGETQYF.